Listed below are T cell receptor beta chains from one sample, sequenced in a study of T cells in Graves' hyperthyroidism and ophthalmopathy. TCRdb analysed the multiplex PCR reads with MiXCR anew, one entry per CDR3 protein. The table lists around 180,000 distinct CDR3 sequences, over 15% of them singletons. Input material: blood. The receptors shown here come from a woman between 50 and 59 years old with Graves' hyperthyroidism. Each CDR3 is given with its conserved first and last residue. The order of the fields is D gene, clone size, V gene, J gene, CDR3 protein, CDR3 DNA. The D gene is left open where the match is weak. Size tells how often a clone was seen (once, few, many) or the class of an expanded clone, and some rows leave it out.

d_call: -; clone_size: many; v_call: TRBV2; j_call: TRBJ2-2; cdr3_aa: CASSEGRNTGELFF; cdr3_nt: TGTGCCAGCAGTGAAGGCCGCAACACCGGGGAGCTGTTTTTT
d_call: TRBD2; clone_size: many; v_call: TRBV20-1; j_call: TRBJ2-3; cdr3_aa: CSATSSGARADTQYF; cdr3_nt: TGCAGTGCTACCTCTAGCGGGGCGAGGGCAGATACGCAGTATTTT
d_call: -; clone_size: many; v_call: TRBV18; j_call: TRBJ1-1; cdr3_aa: CASSPAGVNTEAFF; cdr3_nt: TGTGCCAGCTCACCAGCAGGAGTAAACACTGAAGCTTTCTTT
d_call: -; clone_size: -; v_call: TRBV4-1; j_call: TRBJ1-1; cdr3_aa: CASSQLFGGGPNTEAFF; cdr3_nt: TGCGCCAGCAGCCAACTCTTTGGTGGGGGACCGAACACTGAAGCTTTCTTT
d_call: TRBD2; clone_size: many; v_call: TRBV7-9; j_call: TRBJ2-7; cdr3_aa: CASSLRGGEQYF; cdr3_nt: TGTGCCAGCAGCTTACGGGGGGGCGAGCAGTACTTC
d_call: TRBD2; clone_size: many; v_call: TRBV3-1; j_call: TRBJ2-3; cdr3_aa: CASSRLVGLAGRYTQYF; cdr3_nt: TGTGCCAGCAGCCGATTGGTGGGACTAGCGGGGAGGTATACGCAGTATTTT
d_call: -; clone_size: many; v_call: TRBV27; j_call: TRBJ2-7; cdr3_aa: CASSLSQGGGEQYF; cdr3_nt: TGTGCCAGCAGTTTATCCCAGGGAGGTGGCGAGCAGTACTTC
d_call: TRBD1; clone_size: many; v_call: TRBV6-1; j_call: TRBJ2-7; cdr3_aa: CASSEPGQAKSSYEQYF; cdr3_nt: TGTGCCAGCAGTGAACCGGGACAGGCCAAGAGCTCCTACGAGCAGTACTTC
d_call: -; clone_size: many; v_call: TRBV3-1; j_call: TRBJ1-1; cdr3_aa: CASSQDSGALGMNTEAFF; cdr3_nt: TGTGCCAGCAGCCAGGACTCCGGGGCGCTCGGAATGAACACTGAAGCTTTCTTT
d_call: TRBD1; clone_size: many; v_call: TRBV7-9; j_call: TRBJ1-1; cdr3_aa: CATRLGTANTEAFF; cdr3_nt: TGTGCCACCAGGTTAGGGACAGCTAACACTGAAGCTTTCTTT
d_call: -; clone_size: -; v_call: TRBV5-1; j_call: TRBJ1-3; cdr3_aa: CASSFAGTGNTIYF; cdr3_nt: TGCGCCAGCAGCTTTGCAGGGACTGGAAACACCATATATTTT
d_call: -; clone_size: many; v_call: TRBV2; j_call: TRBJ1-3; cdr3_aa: CASSPDNVEANTIYF; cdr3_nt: TGTGCCAGCAGTCCGGACAACGTCGAGGCAAACACCATATATTTT
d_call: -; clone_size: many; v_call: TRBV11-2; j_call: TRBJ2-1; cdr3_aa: CASSLDRTVGTYNEQFF; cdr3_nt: TGTGCCAGCAGCTTAGATCGGACGGTGGGTACCTACAATGAGCAGTTCTTC
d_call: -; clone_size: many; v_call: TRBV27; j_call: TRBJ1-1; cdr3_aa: CASRNRLNTEAFF; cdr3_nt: TGTGCCAGTAGAAACAGGTTGAACACTGAAGCTTTCTTT
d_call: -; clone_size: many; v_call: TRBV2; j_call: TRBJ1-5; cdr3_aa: CASSREAPLSGNQPQHF; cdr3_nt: TGTGCCAGCAGCCGGGAAGCCCCCCTCTCCGGCAATCAGCCCCAGCATTTT
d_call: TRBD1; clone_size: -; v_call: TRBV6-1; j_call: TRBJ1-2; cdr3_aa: CASTLFDRGTGYTF; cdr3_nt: TGTGCCAGCACCCTCTTCGACAGGGGGACAGGCTACACCTTC
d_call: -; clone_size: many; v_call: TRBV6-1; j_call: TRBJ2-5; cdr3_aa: CASSPRGTQGGTQYF; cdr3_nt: TGTGCCAGCAGTCCACGTGGGACTCAGGGGGGGACCCAGTACTTC
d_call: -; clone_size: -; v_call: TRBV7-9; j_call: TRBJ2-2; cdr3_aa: CASSPVYTGELFF; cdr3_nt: TGTGCCAGCAGCCCGGTCTACACCGGGGAGCTGTTTTTT
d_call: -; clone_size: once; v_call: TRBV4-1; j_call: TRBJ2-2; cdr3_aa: CASSDEFGELFF; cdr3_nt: TGCGCCAGCAGCGACGAGTTCGGGGAGCTGTTTTTT
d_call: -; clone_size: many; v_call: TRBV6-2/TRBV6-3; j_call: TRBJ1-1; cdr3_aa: CASKEYMNTEAFF; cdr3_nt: TGTGCCAGCAAGGAATACATGAACACTGAAGCTTTCTTT
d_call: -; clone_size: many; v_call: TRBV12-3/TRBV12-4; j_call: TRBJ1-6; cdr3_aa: CASSPYVSSYNSPLHF; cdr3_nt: TGTGCCAGCAGTCCCTACGTTAGCTCCTATAATTCACCCCTCCACTTT
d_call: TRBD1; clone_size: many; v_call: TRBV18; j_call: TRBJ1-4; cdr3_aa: CASSPGQGNEKLFF; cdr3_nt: TGTGCCAGCTCACCGGGACAGGGTAATGAAAAACTGTTTTTT
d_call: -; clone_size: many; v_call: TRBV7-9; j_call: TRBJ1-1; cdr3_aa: CASRQGETYTEAFF; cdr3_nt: TGTGCCAGCAGACAGGGAGAAACCTACACTGAAGCTTTCTTT
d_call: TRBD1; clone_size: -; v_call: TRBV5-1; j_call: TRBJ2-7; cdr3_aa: CASSLDSDRVSYEQYF; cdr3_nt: TGCGCCAGCAGCTTGGACTCGGACAGGGTCTCCTACGAGCAGTACTTC
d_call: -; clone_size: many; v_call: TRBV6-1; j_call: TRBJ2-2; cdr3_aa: CASRVQATGELFF; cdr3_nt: TGTGCCTCCAGGGTCCAAGCAACCGGGGAGCTGTTTTTT
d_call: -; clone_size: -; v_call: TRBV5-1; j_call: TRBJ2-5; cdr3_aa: CASSLNTLGETQYF; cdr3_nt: TGCGCCAGCAGCTTGAACACCCTGGGGGAGACCCAGTACTTC
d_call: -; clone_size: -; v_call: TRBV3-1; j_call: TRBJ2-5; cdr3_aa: CASSQVRLSGGGTQYF; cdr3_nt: TGTGCCAGCAGCCAAGTGAGACTCTCAGGCGGCGGGACCCAGTACTTC
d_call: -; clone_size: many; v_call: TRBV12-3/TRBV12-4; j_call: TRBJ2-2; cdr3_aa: CASSLAETSRRTGELFF; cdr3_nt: TGTGCCAGCAGTTTAGCGGAGACTAGTCGCCGCACCGGGGAGCTGTTTTTT
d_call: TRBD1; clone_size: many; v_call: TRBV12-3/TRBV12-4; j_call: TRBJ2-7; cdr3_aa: CASRGQGAREQYF; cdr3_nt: TGTGCCAGCAGGGGACAGGGGGCTAGGGAGCAGTACTTC
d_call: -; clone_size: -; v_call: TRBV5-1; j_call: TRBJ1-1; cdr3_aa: CASSAGLGGTEAFF; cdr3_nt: TGCGCCAGCAGCGCGGGCCTCGGAGGGACTGAAGCTTTCTTT
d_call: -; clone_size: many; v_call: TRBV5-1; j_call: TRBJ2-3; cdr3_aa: CASSLDRGRTDTQYF; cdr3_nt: TGCGCCAGCAGCTTGGATAGGGGACGCACAGATACGCAGTATTTT
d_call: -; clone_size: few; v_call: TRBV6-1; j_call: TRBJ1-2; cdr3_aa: CASSEYWIMPF; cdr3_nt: TGTGCCAGCAGTGAATATTGGATTATGCCATTC
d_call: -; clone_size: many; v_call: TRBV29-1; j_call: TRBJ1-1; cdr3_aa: CSVELKGRAEAFF; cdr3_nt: TGCAGCGTTGAACTTAAGGGTCGGGCTGAAGCTTTCTTT
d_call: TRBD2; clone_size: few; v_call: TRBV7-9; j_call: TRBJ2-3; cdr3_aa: CASSQWGELAGGKDVTDTQYF; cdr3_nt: TGTGCCAGCAGCCAATGGGGCGAACTAGCGGGGGGGAAAGATGTCACAGATACGCAGTATTTT
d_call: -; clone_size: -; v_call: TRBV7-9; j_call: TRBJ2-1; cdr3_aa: CASSLKRLASGSYNEQFF; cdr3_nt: TGTGCCAGCAGCTTGAAACGGCTGGCGTCAGGCTCCTACAATGAGCAGTTCTTC
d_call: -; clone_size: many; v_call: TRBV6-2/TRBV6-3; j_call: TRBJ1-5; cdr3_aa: CASSRGASNQPQHF; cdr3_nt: TGTGCCAGCAGTAGGGGGGCTAGCAATCAGCCCCAGCATTTT
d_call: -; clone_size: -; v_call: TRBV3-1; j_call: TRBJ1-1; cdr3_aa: CASSQVDGNTEAFF; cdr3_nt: TGTGCCAGCAGCCAAGTCGACGGGAACACTGAAGCTTTCTTT
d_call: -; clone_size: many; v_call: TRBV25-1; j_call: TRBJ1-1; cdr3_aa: CASSEGNTEAFF; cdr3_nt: TGTGCCAGCAGTGAGGGGAACACTGAAGCTTTCTTT
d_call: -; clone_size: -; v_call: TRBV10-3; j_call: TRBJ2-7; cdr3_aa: CAISSGIASYEQYF; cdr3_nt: TGTGCCATCAGCTCGGGGATTGCCTCCTACGAGCAGTACTTC
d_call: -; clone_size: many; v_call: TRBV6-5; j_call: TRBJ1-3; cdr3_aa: CASSYLARDLQLSGNTIYF; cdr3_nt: TGTGCCAGCAGTTACCTCGCACGGGACCTCCAACTCTCTGGAAACACCATATATTTT
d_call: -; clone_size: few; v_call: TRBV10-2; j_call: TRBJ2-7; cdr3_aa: CASSEHGRYTYEQYF; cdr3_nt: TGCGCCAGCAGTGAACACGGACGGTATACCTACGAGCAGTACTTC
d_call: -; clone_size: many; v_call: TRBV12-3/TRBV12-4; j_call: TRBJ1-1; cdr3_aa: CASSSQANTEAFF; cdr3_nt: TGTGCCAGCAGTTCGCAGGCGAACACTGAAGCTTTCTTT
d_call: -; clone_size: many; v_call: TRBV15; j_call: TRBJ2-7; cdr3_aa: CATGADRDTDEQYF; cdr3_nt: TGTGCCACCGGGGCGGATCGGGACACTGACGAGCAGTACTTC
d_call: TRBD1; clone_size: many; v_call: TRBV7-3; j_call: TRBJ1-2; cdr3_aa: CASSLAGTGDLGGYTF; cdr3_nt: TGTGCCAGCAGCTTAGCCGGGACAGGGGACCTCGGAGGCTACACCTTC
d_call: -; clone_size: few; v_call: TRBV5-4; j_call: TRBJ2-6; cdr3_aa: CASSLAEGGGANVLTF; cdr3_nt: TGTGCCAGCAGCTTGGCCGAGGGGGGAGGGGCCAACGTCCTGACTTTC
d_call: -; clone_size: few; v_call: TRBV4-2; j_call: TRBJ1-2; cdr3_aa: CASSHSQPQGKDYGYTF; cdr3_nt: TGTGCCAGCAGCCACTCGCAACCCCAGGGGAAGGACTATGGCTACACCTTC
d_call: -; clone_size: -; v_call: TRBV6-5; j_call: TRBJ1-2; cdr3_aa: CASTYSGGGGYGYTF; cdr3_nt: TGTGCCAGCACTTACTCCGGCGGAGGAGGCTATGGCTACACCTTC
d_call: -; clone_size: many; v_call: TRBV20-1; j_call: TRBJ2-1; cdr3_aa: CSAPMSGPLENEQFF; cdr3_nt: TGCAGTGCTCCTATGAGCGGCCCGCTCGAGAATGAGCAGTTCTTC
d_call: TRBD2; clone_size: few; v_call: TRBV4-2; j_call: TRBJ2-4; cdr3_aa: CASSQDGTSGGNIQYF; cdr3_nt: TGTGCCAGCAGCCAAGATGGGACTAGCGGGGGAAACATTCAGTACTTC
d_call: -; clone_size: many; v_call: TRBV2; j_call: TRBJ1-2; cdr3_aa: CASSDNSNYGYTF; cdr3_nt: TGTGCCAGCAGTGATAACAGTAACTATGGCTACACCTTC
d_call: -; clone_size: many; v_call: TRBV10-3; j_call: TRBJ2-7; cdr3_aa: CAISESEETSYEQYF; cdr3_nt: TGTGCCATCAGTGAGTCCGAAGAAACCTCCTACGAGCAGTACTTC
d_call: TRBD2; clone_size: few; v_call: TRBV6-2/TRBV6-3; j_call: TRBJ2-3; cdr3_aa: CASRTPPGRLAGGINTQYF; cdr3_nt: TGTGCCAGCAGAACTCCGCCCGGCCGACTAGCGGGGGGCATAAATACGCAGTATTTT
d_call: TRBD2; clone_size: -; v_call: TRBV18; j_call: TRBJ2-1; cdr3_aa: CASSPSIGGEYNEQFF; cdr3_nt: TGTGCCAGCTCACCATCGATCGGGGGGGAATACAATGAGCAGTTCTTC
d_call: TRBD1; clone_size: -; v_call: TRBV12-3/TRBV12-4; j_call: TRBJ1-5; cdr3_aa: CASSLPAGGQPQHF; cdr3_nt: TGTGCCAGCAGTTTACCAGCAGGGGGTCAGCCCCAGCATTTT
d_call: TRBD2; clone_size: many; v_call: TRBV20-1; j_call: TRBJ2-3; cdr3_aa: CSASGGAIDTQYF; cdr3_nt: TGCAGTGCTAGCGGGGGGGCTATAGATACGCAGTATTTT
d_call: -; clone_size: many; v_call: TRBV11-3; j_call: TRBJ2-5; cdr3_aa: CASSLGRGFVGETQYF; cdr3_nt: TGTGCCAGCAGCTTGGGCCGGGGGTTCGTTGGGGAGACCCAGTACTTC
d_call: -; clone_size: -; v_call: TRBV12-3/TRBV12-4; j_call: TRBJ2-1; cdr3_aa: CASSKGERVSYNEQFF; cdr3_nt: TGTGCCAGCTCCAAAGGGGAGAGGGTCTCCTACAATGAGCAGTTCTTC
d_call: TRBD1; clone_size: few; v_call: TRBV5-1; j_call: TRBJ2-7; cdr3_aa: CASSFGTGVGAYEQYF; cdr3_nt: TGCGCCAGCAGCTTCGGGACAGGGGTAGGGGCATACGAGCAGTACTTC
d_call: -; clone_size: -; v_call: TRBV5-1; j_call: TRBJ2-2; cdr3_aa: CASRWGLNTGELFF; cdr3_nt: TGCGCCAGCAGATGGGGCCTGAACACCGGGGAGCTGTTTTTT